The clone carrying this TCR beta chain has more than one count but fewer than ten. The antigen remains unidentified. These data originate in a study of OX40 agonist ivuxolimab in advanced cancers. Germline V CDR1 and CDR2: SGHKS, YYEKEE (reference sequence). The V and J ends lost 0 bases and 2 bases, in that order; junction bases with no gene match: 5. CDR3 length equals 16 residues. TCRdb's table, derived via immunoSEQ multiplex PCR, lists solely in-frame clones and lacks some. The profile covers approximately 90,000 clones, with about 83% appearing a single time and approximately 1.5% taken by the ten largest. Study-level points and caveats: Undetermined was the antigen specificity of the expanded peripheral T cells.

Autoimmune disease history or systemic immunosuppression was exclusionary. The chain is built from TRBV5-5 and TRBJ2-3; 8 nucleotides agree with TRBD1. Sequencing used CD4+ or CD8+ T cells sorted from blood, obtained in a trial of the OX40 agonist ivuxolimab. The receptor comes from an adult with an advanced solid tumor such as melanoma, head and neck, liver or kidney cancer. For the CDR3, the DNA is TGTGCCAGCAGCTTGGTCGTGACAGGGGTCACAGATACGCAGTATTTT. It specifies CASSLVVTGVTDTQYF.